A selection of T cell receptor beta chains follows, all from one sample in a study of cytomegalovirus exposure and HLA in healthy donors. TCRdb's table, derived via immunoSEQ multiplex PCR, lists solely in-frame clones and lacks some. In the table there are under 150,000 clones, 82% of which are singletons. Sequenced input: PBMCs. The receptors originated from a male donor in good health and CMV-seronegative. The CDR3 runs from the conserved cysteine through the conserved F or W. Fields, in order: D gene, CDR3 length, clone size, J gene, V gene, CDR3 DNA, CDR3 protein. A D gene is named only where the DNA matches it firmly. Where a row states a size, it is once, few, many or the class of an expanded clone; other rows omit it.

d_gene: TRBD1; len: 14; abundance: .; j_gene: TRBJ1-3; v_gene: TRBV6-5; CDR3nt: TGCGCCAGTTCTCGACAGGGGAACAGAAACACCATATATTTT; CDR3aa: CASSRQGNRNTIYF
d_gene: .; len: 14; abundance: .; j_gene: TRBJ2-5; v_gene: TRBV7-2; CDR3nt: TGTGCCAGCAGCTCCACCAATCGAGGAGAGACCCAGTACTTC; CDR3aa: CASSSTNRGETQYF
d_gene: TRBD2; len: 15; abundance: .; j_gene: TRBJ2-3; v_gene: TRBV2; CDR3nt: TGTGCCAGCGACCTCGGGGGGGCCGGTGGGGATACGCAGTATTTT; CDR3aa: CASDLGGAGGDTQYF
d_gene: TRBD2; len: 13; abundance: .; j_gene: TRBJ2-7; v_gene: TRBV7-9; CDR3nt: TGTGCCACCACGGGGACTAGTCTCTACGAGCAGTACTTC; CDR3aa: CATTGTSLYEQYF
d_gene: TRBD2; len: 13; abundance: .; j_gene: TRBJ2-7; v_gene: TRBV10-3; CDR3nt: TGTGCCATCGGGGGACTAGCGGATTACGAGCAGTACTTC; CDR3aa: CAIGGLADYEQYF
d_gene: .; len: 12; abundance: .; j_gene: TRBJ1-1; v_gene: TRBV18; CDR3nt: TGTGCCAGCTCACCAGGTAACTATGAAGCTTTCTTT; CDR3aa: CASSPGNYEAFF
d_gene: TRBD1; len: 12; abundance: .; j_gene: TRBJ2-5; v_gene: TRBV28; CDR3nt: TGTGCCAGCAGTTTGGGGACAGGGCGTACGGACTTC; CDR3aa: CASSLGTGRTDF
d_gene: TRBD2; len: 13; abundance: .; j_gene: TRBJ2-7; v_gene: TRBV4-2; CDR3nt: TGTGCCAGCAGGTCCGGGACTAGCCACGAGCAGTACTTC; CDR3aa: CASRSGTSHEQYF
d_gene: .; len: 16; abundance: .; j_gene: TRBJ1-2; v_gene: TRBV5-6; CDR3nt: TGTGCCAGCAGACCATCTTTCAGTAGCCCCAACTATGGCTACACCTTC; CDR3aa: CASRPSFSSPNYGYTF
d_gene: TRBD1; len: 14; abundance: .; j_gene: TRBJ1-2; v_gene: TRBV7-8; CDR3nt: TGTGCCAGCAGCTTGGTACAGGGGGCAAATGGCTACACCTTC; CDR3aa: CASSLVQGANGYTF
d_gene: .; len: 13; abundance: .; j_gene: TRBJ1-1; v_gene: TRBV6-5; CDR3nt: TGTGCCACCACCCCCGGGGAAGGTAGTGAAGCTTTCTTT; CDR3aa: CATTPGEGSEAFF
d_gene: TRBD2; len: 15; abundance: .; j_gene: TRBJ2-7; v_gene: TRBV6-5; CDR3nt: TGTGCCAGCAGCCCAGCGGGAGCGGGAGTGCGAGAGCAGTACTTC; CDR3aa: CASSPAGAGVREQYF
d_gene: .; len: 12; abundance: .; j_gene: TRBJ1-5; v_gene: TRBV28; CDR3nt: TGCCTGGCGGGGAGCAGCAATCAGCCCCAGCATTTT; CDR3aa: CLAGSSNQPQHF
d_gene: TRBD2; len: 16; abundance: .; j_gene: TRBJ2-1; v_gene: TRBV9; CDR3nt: TGTGCCAGCAGCGTAGCGTCCCTAGCGGGAGTCTACCCACAGTTCTTC; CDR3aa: CASSVASLAGVYPQFF
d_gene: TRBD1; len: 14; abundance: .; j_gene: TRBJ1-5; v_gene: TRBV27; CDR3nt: TGTGCCAGCAGTTTAGAGGGGGCGAGTCAGCCCCAGCATTTT; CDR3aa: CASSLEGASQPQHF
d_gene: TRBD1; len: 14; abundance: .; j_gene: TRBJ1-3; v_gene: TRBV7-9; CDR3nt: TGTGCCGGACAGGGTTTGAGCTCTGGAAACACCATATATTTT; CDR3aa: CAGQGLSSGNTIYF
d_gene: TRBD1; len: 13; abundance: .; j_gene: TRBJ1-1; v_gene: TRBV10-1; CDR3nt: TGCGCCAGCAGTCTAATGGGGACAGGGAAAGCTTTCTTT; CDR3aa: CASSLMGTGKAFF
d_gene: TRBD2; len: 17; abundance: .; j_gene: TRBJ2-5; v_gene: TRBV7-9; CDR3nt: TGTGCCAGCAGCACTAGGACTAGCGAAGTGTACCAAGAGACCCAGTACTTC; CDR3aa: CASSTRTSEVYQETQYF
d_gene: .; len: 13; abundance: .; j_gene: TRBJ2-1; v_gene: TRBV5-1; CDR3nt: TGCGCCAGCAGCTTGGGTGGCTCTAATGAGCAGTTCTTC; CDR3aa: CASSLGGSNEQFF
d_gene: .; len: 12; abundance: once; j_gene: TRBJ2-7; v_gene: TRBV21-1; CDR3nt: TGTGCCAGCAAGAGGGCAGGGGAAGAGCAGTACTTC; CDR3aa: CASKRAGEEQYF
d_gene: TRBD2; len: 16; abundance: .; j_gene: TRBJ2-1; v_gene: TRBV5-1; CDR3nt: TGCGCCAGCAGCCTCAAGACTAGCGGCACTTACAATGAGCAGTTCTTC; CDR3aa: CASSLKTSGTYNEQFF
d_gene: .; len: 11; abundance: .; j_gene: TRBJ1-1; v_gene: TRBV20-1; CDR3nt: TGCAGTGCAACTACGGGCACTGAAGCTTTCTTT; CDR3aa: CSATTGTEAFF
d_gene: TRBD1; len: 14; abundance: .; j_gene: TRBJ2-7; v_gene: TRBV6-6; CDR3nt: TGTGCCAGCAGCTGGGGACAGGGTTCCCACGAGCAGTACTTC; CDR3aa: CASSWGQGSHEQYF
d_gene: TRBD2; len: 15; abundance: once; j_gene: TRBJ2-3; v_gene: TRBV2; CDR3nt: TGTGCCAGCACCACAGACGGACTAGCGGGAGATACGCAGTATTTT; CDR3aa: CASTTDGLAGDTQYF
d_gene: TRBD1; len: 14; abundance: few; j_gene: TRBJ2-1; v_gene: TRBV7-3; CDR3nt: TGTGCCAGCAGCGGGACAGGGCCCTACAATGAGCAGTTCTTC; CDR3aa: CASSGTGPYNEQFF
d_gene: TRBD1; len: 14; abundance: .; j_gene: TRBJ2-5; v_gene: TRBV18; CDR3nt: TGTGCCAGCTCACTAACAGGGGGACAAGAGACCCAGTACTTC; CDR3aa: CASSLTGGQETQYF
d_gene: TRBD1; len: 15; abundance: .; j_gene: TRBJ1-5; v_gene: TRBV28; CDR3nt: TGTGCCAGCAGTTACAGGGGGCTTGGGAATCAGCCCCAGCATTTT; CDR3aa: CASSYRGLGNQPQHF
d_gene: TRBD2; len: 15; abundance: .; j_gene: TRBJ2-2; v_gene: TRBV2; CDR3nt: TGTGCCAGCAGTAGACTAGCGGGAGAAGGCGGGGAGCTGTTTTTT; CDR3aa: CASSRLAGEGGELFF
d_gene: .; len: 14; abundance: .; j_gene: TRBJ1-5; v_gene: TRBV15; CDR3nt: TGTGCCACCAGCAGAGGAGGAACCGATCAGCCCCAGCATTTT; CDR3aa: CATSRGGTDQPQHF
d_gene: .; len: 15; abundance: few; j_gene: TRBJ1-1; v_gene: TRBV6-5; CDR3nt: TGTGCCAGCAGTCGCACAATCCCGGGAAACACTGAAGCTTTCTTT; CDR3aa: CASSRTIPGNTEAFF
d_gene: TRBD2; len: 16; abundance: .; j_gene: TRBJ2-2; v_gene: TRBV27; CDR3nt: TGTGCCAGCAGTTTAATAATAGCTAGCGGGACCGGGGAGCTGTTTTTT; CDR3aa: CASSLIIASGTGELFF
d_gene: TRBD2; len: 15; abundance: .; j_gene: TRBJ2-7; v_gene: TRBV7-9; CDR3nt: TGTGCCAGCAGCTCTGTAGCGGGAGGGCCTATGGGGCAGTACTTC; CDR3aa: CASSSVAGGPMGQYF
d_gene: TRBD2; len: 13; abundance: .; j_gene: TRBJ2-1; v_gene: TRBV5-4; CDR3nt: TGTGCCAGCGGGCCGGGACTAGTCAAGGAGCAGTTCTTC; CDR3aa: CASGPGLVKEQFF
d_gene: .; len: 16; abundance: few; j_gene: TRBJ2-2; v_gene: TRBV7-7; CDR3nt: TGTGCCAGCAGCTTAGTTTTCCGGGCAGGGACCGGGGAGCTGTTTTTT; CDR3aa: CASSLVFRAGTGELFF
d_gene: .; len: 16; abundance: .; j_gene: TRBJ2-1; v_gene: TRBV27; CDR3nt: TGTGCCAGCAGTTCCCCCCCTTCCAGCGCTCGCAATGAGCAGTTCTTC; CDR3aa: CASSSPPSSARNEQFF
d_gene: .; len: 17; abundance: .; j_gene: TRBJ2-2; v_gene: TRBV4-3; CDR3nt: TGCGCCAGCAGCCAAGGCCCCCACAGGGAGGGAACCGGGGAGCTGTTTTTT; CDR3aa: CASSQGPHREGTGELFF
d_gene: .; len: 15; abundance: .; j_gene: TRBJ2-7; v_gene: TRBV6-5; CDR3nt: TGTGCCAGCAGTTACGCTGGCGGATCCGGAAGCGAGCAGTACTTC; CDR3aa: CASSYAGGSGSEQYF
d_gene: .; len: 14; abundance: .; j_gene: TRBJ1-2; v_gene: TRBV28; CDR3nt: TGTGCCAGCAGCCCTACGAGCGGTTCCTATGGCTACACCTTC; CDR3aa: CASSPTSGSYGYTF
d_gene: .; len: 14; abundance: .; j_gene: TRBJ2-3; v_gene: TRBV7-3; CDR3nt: TGTGCCAGCAGCTCAGCTAGCGTCACAGATACGCAGTATTTT; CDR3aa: CASSSASVTDTQYF
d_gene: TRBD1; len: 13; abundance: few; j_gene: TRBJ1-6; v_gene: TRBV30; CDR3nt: TGTGCCTGCAGGACAGGCGGGCGTTCACCCCTCCACTTT; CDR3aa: CACRTGGRSPLHF
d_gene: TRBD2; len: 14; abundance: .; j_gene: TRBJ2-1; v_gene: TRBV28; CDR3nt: TGTGCCAGCAGTAAACTAGCGGGACCCGATGAGCAGTTCTTC; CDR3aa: CASSKLAGPDEQFF
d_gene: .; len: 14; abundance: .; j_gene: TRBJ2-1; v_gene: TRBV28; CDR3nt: TGTGCCAGCAGTAGACAGAACTCCTACAATGAGCAGTTCTTC; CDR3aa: CASSRQNSYNEQFF
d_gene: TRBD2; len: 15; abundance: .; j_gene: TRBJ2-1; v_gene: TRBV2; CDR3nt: TGTGCCAGCACAACTAGCGGGAGAGGCCTCAATGAGCAGTTCTTC; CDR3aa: CASTTSGRGLNEQFF
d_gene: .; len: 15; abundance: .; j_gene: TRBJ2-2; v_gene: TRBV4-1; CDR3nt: TGCGCCAGCAGCCAAGTTTCGGGGTCGATCGGGGAGCTGTTTTTT; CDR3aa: CASSQVSGSIGELFF
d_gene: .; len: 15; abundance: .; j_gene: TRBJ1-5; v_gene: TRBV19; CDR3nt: TGTGCCAGTAGTATAGGCCAGGGGTCCAGTCAGCCCCAGCATTTT; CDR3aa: CASSIGQGSSQPQHF
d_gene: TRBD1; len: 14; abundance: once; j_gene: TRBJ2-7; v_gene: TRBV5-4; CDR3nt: TGTGCCAGCAGCTTCCGGGACAGGGTCCACGAGCAGTACTTC; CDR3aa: CASSFRDRVHEQYF
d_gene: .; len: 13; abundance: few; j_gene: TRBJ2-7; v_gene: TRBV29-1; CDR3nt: TGCAGCGTTGTACAGGGAATCACCTACGAGCAGTACTTC; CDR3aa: CSVVQGITYEQYF
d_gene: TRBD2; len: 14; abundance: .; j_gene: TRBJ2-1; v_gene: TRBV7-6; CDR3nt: TGTGCCAGCAGCCCCAGCGGGAGGGCCAATGAGCAGTTCTTC; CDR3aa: CASSPSGRANEQFF
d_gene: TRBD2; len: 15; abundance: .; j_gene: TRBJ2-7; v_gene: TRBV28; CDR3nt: TGTGCCAGCAGGGCGGGGGGGGAGTTCTCCTACGAGCAGTACTTC; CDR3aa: CASRAGGEFSYEQYF
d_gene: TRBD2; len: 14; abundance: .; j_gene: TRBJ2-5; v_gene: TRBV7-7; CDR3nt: TGTGCTAGCAGCTTAAACGGGAGGGAAGAGACCCAGTACTTC; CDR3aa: CASSLNGREETQYF
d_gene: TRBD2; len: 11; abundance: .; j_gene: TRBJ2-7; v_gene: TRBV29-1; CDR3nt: TGCAGCGTAAGCGGGATCTACGAGCAGTACTTC; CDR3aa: CSVSGIYEQYF
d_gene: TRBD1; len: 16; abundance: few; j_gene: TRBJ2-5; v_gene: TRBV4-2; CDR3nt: TGTGCCAGCAGCCAAGATCAGGGGGCGGGCGGAGAGACCCAGTACTTC; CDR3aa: CASSQDQGAGGETQYF
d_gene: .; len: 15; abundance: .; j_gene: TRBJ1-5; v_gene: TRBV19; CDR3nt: TGTGCCAGTAGTACCCGAGAGGGTAGCAATCAGCCCCAGCATTTT; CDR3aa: CASSTREGSNQPQHF